The present T cell receptor beta chain was sequenced within a study of blood T cell repertoires in COVID-19. With 10 bases removed from V and 6 bases from J, the gap between germline ends came to 19 bases. The CDR3 extends over 14 amino acids. CDR1 MDHEN and CDR2 SYDVKM come from the germline V gene. Libraries were prepared by immunoSEQ multiplex PCR; TCRdb keeps only in-frame clonotypes and omits some of them. This sample has over 200,000 clones; roughly 90% occur once, and the top ten carry over 0.75%. This chain links TRBV28 with TRBJ1-5, with a possible D match to TRBD1 (5 bases). The sequence came from a man in his sixties with COVID-19, enrolled during active disease. The sequenced sample was peripheral blood. In DNA form, the CDR3 reads TGTGCCACCGGATCGCGGGGGGGAGGTCAGCCCCAGCATTTT. Its protein product is CATGSRGGGQPQHF.